This T cell receptor beta chain was documented in a study of T-cell reconstitution after alpha-beta-depleted transplantation in children. Study results and caveats: Alpha-beta T cells present about two months after transplant were reported to originate from several hundred expanded graft clones. T-cell counts and diversity were attributed mostly to newly produced T cells one year after transplant. Where some patients showed high TCRbeta diversity at day 60, it came from recipient T cells and thymic progenitors that had survived.

In its sample, this clonotype was seen a few times. The antigen remains undetermined. This sample's TCRbeta library carried unique molecular identifier barcodes. MiXCR, run by TCRdb on the PCR reads, gives a single entry per CDR3 protein. Of around 200,000 distinct CDR3 sequences listed, about 8.7% were seen once; the top ten hold about 40%. The CDR3 sequence is 15 residues long. Germline V gene lookup returns CDR1 SGHDN and CDR2 FVKESK. Unmatched junction bases numbered 6, after V lost 3 bases and J lost 2 bases. Material: PBMCs, mostly from graft donor cells, obtained 360 days after TCRalphabeta/CD19-depleted stem cell transplant. The TCR sequence derives from a male patient aged 2 to 10 who had a stem cell transplant for acute myeloid leukemia, so the T cells may come from the graft donor. The rearrangement joins TRBV14 to TRBJ1-1; 7 bases fit TRBD1. Here the CDR3 DNA reads TGTGCCAGCAGCCATCGCAACAGGGGAAACACTGAAGCTTTCTTT. Amino acids: CASSHRNRGNTEAFF.